Listed below are T cell receptor beta chains from one sample, sequenced in a study of Ad26.COV2.S vaccination and SARS-CoV-2 variants. Generated by immunoSEQ multiplex PCR, the TCRdb table keeps only in-frame clones and is missing some. Of about 440,000 clones listed, roughly 89% were seen once; the top ten hold roughly 12%. The material was peripheral blood, obtained in a trial of Ad26.COV2.S vaccine versus placebo. The receptors shown here come from a person between 18 and 59 years old who received the Ad26.COV2.S COVID-19 vaccine or a placebo. CDR3s include the opening cysteine and the closing phenylalanine or tryptophan. A D gene is named only where the DNA matches it firmly. Only some rows state a clone size, as once, few, many or a class for expanded clones.

d_call: -; v_call: TRBV5-4; clone_size: -; j_call: TRBJ2-5; cdr3_aa: CASSLGASRGGETQYF; cdr3_nt: TGTGCCAGCAGCTTGGGTGCTAGTCGCGGTGGGGAGACCCAGTACTTC
d_call: -; v_call: TRBV30; clone_size: -; j_call: TRBJ1-2; cdr3_aa: CASKAGSYGYTF; cdr3_nt: TGTGCTTCGAAGGCTGGGTCTTATGGCTACACCTTC
d_call: -; v_call: TRBV12-3/TRBV12-4; clone_size: -; j_call: TRBJ2-1; cdr3_aa: CASRKTITKGQFF; cdr3_nt: TGTGCCAGCAGAAAGACCATTACAAAGGGGCAGTTCTTC
d_call: -; v_call: TRBV19; clone_size: many; j_call: TRBJ1-5; cdr3_aa: CASSRPGLHQPQHF; cdr3_nt: TGTGCCAGTAGTAGACCGGGCCTACATCAGCCCCAGCATTTT
d_call: TRBD2; v_call: TRBV19; clone_size: -; j_call: TRBJ2-1; cdr3_aa: CASRSGRAVLNEQFF; cdr3_nt: TGTGCCAGTAGGAGCGGGAGGGCCGTTTTGAATGAGCAGTTCTTC
d_call: -; v_call: TRBV9; clone_size: -; j_call: TRBJ1-6; cdr3_aa: CASSRGDDNSPLHF; cdr3_nt: TGTGCCAGCAGCCGCGGGGACGATAATTCACCCCTCCACTTT
d_call: TRBD1; v_call: TRBV7-9; clone_size: -; j_call: TRBJ2-3; cdr3_aa: CASSSQGAVTDTQYF; cdr3_nt: TGTGCCAGCAGCTCACAGGGGGCGGTGACAGATACGCAGTATTTT
d_call: -; v_call: TRBV27; clone_size: -; j_call: TRBJ2-2; cdr3_aa: CASSPPPTKHTGELFF; cdr3_nt: TGTGCCAGCAGTCCGCCCCCGACCAAACACACCGGGGAGCTGTTTTTT
d_call: TRBD2; v_call: TRBV2; clone_size: few; j_call: TRBJ2-5; cdr3_aa: CASRTSGVKLETQYF; cdr3_nt: TGTGCCAGCAGGACTAGCGGTGTGAAGTTGGAGACCCAGTACTTC
d_call: -; v_call: TRBV28; clone_size: -; j_call: TRBJ2-2; cdr3_aa: CASSTGLLDTGELFF; cdr3_nt: TGTGCCAGCAGTACGGGACTTCTGGACACCGGGGAGCTGTTTTTT
d_call: TRBD1; v_call: TRBV27; clone_size: -; j_call: TRBJ1-3; cdr3_aa: CASSLKGAVSGNTIYF; cdr3_nt: TGTGCCAGCAGTTTGAAGGGGGCGGTATCTGGAAACACCATATATTTT